The 27 T cell receptor beta chains given below trace back to one sample, sequenced in a study of shared clonotypes between healthy human individuals. CD45RO-negative, CCR7-selected cells formed the naive CD8 fraction, which excluded terminally differentiated effector memory CD45RA+ cells. Libraries were prepared by immunoSEQ multiplex PCR; TCRdb keeps only in-frame clonotypes and omits some of them. The table records roughly 770,000 clones, approximately 96% of them present only once. Sequenced input: naive CD8+ T cells sorted from blood. Every receptor here comes from a man aged 25 to 45 in good health.

Here the CDR3 DNA reads TGTGCCAGCAGCTTGACAGGGGCCCCAACGAACTACGAGCAGTACTTC. As protein: CASSLTGAPTNYEQYF. The V call is TRBV11-2, the J call TRBJ2-7; 8 bases are shared with TRBD1. Trimming took 3 bases from V and 3 from J; bases not matched to a gene: 10. The CDR3 loop spans 16 amino acids. In germline, CDR1 is SGHAT, CDR2 FQNNGV.

As DNA, the CDR3 is TGTGCCAGCAGCCTGACAGGGGGCGATGAAGCTTTCTTT. The encoded protein is CASSLTGGDEAFF. This chain links TRBV7-6 with TRBJ1-1; the match to TRBD1 covers 10 bases. This CDR3 contains 13 residues. Looked up from germline, CDR1 is SGHVS and CDR2 is FNYEAQ. J gave up 7 bases and V 5 bases, and 4 bases lay outside the gene matches. The complete variable domain, with remaining parts taken from reference TRBV7-6 and TRBJ1-1, reads GAGVSQSPRYKVTKRGQDVALRCDPISGHVSLYWYRQALGQGPEFLTYFNYEAQQDKSGLPNDRFSAERPEGSISTLTIQRTEQRDSAMYRCASSLTGGDEAFFGQGTRLTVV.

This chain uses TRBV28 with TRBJ2-3, with unresolved D. The V end lost 2 bases, the J end lost 0 bases, and 9 bases lay between the germline ends. Germline CDR1 MDHEN, CDR2 SYDVKM. This CDR3 has 15 amino acids. For the CDR3, the DNA is TGTGCCAGCAGTTTAAGAGACACAAGCACAGATACGCAGTATTTT. It encodes CASSLRDTSTDTQYF.

The chain is built from TRBV4-1 and TRBJ2-7; 13 nucleotides align to TRBD2. Germline CDR1 reads MGHRA; CDR2 reads YSYEKL. After removal of 4 bases from V and 6 bases from J, the junction contained 9 bases not matched to a gene. This CDR3 spans 16 amino acids. CDR3 sequence: CASSPDPLAGGGEQYF. The DNA of the CDR3 is TGCGCCAGCAGCCCCGACCCACTAGCGGGAGGGGGCGAGCAGTACTTC.

This clone occurred once. V gene TRBV28 combines with J gene TRBJ2-7; TRBD2 agrees at 9 bases. From germline, CDR1 is MDHEN and CDR2 SYDVKM. There are 14 residues in the CDR3. The V segment lost 7 bases and the J segment 6 bases; nucleotides outside the gene matches: 10. DNA for the CDR3: TGTGCCAGCACTTCTAGCGGGATCCCTTCCGAGCAGTACTTC. Residues: CASTSSGIPSEQYF.

The rearrangement links TRBV11-3 to TRBJ2-3; D is unresolved. The CDR3 spans 14 residues. Trimming took off 4 bases at V and 1 base at J, with 9 bases between the two ends. Germline V CDR1 and CDR2: SGHNT, YENEEA. CDR3 DNA sequence: TGTGCCAGCAGCTCCCACGATGGCACAGATACGCAGTATTTT. This gives the protein CASSSHDGTDTQYF. Full variable domain (rest looked up from reference TRBV11-3 and TRBJ2-3): EAGVVQSPRYKIIEKKQPVAFWCNPISGHNTLYWYLQNLGQGPELLIRYENEEAVDDSQLPKDRFSAERLKGVDSTLKIQPAELGDSAVYLCASSSHDGTDTQYFGPGTRLTVL.

CDR3 DNA: TGTGCCAGTAGTGTGTGGGGGAACACTGAAGCTTTCTTT. It yields the protein CASSVWGNTEAFF. The V call is TRBV19, the J call TRBJ1-1; D remains unclear. The CDR3 totals 13 residues. V was clipped by 5 bases and J by 1 base, with 8 bases between them. Germline CDR1 reads LNHDA; CDR2 reads SQIVND (reference sequence).

The V call is TRBV7-2, the J call TRBJ2-7; 7 nucleotides line up with TRBD1. The germline CDR1 and CDR2 sequences are SGHTA and FQGNSA. V lost 5 bases, J lost 2 bases, and 18 bases stayed unmatched. CDR3 length: 18 residues. CDR3 in amino acids: CASSLRLMTGHKPYEQYF. CDR3 sequence (DNA): TGTGCCAGCAGCCTCAGGCTTATGACAGGGCATAAACCCTACGAGCAGTACTTC.

In this sample, this clone turned up once. V is TRBV25-1 and J is TRBJ2-7; the D gene is possibly TRBD2 (6 bases). The CDR3 is 16 residues long. CDR1 and CDR2 (germline): MGHDK, SYGVNS. With 5 bases removed from V and 3 bases from J, the gap between germline ends came to 20 bases. The CDR3, as DNA: TGTGCCAGCAGTTCACGAGGCGGCGGGATTTTCTACGAGCAGTACTTC. Translated, it gives CASSSRGGGIFYEQYF.

This sequence joins TRBV2 and TRBJ2-7, with TRBD2 matching over 10 bases. The germline CDR1 and CDR2 sequences are SNHLY and FYNNEI. The CDR3 has 14 amino acids. V gave up 8 bases and J gave up 3 bases; unmatched junction bases: 7. DNA of the CDR3: TGTGCCAGCCGTGGACTAGCGGTCCACTACGAGCAGTACTTC. Its translation is CASRGLAVHYEQYF.

The rearrangement joins TRBV11-2 to TRBJ1-2; TRBD1 agrees at 7 bases. The CDR3 is made up of 14 amino acids. Germline V lookup: CDR1 SGHAT, CDR2 FQNNGV. J was trimmed by 7 bases and V by 5 bases; bases with no gene match: 10. CDR3 DNA sequence: TGTGCCAGCAGCGACGGACAGACAGGGTTTGGCTACACCTTC. It codes for CASSDGQTGFGYTF.

This rearrangement joins TRBV15 to TRBJ2-3; possibly TRBD1 for D (6 bases). The CDR3 is made up of 15 amino acids. Trimming pared 6 bases from V and 0 bases from J, leaving 13 bases between. Germline loops: CDR1 LNHNV, CDR2 YYDKDF (reference sequence). In DNA form, the CDR3 reads TGTGCCACCAGACCCAGGGGCTCTAGCACAGATACGCAGTATTTT. This gives the protein CATRPRGSSTDTQYF. The full variable domain, in which reference TRBV15 and TRBJ2-3 provide the parts outside the CDR3, is DAMVIQNPRYQVTQFGKPVTLSCSQTLNHNVMYWYQQKSSQAPKLLFHYYDKDFNNEADTPDNFQSRRPNTSFCFLDIRSPGLGDTAMYLCATRPRGSSTDTQYFGPGTRLTVL.

The chain couples TRBV6-1 to TRBJ2-3; 7 bases fit TRBD2. Germline assignment: CDR1 MNHNS and CDR2 SASEGT. This CDR3 spans 23 amino acids. Trimming removed 1 base from V and 6 bases from J; junction bases left unmatched: 31. CDR3 sequence reads: CASSEDPSRGGPALHYRTDTQYF. The CDR3 bases are TGTGCCAGCAGTGAAGACCCGAGTAGGGGAGGGCCGGCCCTCCACTATCGAACGGATACGCAGTATTTT.

The rearrangement links TRBV15 to TRBJ1-5; unclear D gene. Germline lookup yields CDR1 LNHNV and CDR2 YYDKDF (reference sequence). The CDR3 is 15 residues long. The V end lost 0 bases, the J end lost 5 bases, and 11 bases lay between the germline ends. The CDR3 nucleotides are TGTGCCACCAGCAGAGATCGGGCAATCGATCAGCCCCAGCATTTT. Its protein is CATSRDRAIDQPQHF.

This clone was detected only once. This chain joins TRBV28 and TRBJ2-7; 13 bases align to TRBD2. The V and J ends lost 7 bases and 0 bases, in that order; junction bases with no gene match: 3. Germline CDR1 MDHEN, CDR2 SYDVKM. This CDR3 has 15 residues. CDR3 region: CASKGLAGNSYEQYF. The CDR3 DNA is TGTGCCAGCAAGGGACTAGCGGGGAACTCCTACGAGCAGTACTTC.

This chain joins TRBV27 and TRBJ2-7; D possibly corresponds to TRBD2 (5 bases). The CDR3 extends over 13 amino acids. Germline assignment: CDR1 MNHEY and CDR2 SMNVEV (reference sequence). V was trimmed by 3 bases and J by 2 bases, leaving 8 bases between them. The CDR3 sequence: CASSFGETYEQYF. CDR3 DNA sequence: TGTGCCAGCAGTTTCGGGGAGACCTACGAGCAGTACTTC.

The chain combines TRBV11-2 with TRBJ2-7; 10 nucleotides align to TRBD2. Looked up from germline, CDR1 is SGHAT and CDR2 is FQNNGV. CDR3 length equals 15 residues. V lost 2 bases, J lost 3 bases, and 4 bases stayed unmatched. The CDR3, as DNA: TGTGCCAGCAGCTTAAGGGCTAGCGGGAGCTACGAGCAGTACTTC. It yields the protein CASSLRASGSYEQYF.

Note on this clone: Other DNA sequences within the sample encode an identical CDR3. The chain joins TRBV9 to TRBJ2-3; tentative D call: TRBD2 (6 bases). The CDR3 has 14 residues. Germline V gene lookup returns CDR1 SGDLS and CDR2 YYNGEE. V was trimmed by 3 bases and J by 0 bases, leaving 8 bases between them. The CDR3 loop is CASSAGTSTDTQYF. The CDR3 nucleotides are TGTGCCAGCAGCGCCGGGACTAGCACAGATACGCAGTATTTT.

This chain uses TRBV11-2 with TRBJ2-7, with 8 bases lining up with TRBD2. CDR3 length equals 15 residues. Germline V gives CDR1 SGHAT, CDR2 FQNNGV. The V and J ends lost 3 bases and 0 bases, in that order; junction bases with no gene match: 4. The CDR3 reads CASSFAGGLSYEQYF. The CDR3 nucleotides read TGTGCCAGCAGCTTTGCGGGAGGCCTCTCCTACGAGCAGTACTTC.

This clone was seen once. A much larger clonotype is one base distant, so this may be a read error. The identical CDR3 is also encoded by other nucleotide sequences in the sample. The J gene is TRBJ2-1, the V gene TRBV7-3, with D unclear. Trimming pared 2 bases from V and 0 bases from J, leaving 8 bases between. Germline assignment: CDR1 SGHTA and CDR2 FQGTGA. The CDR3 runs 15 residues. CDR3 region: CASSLGSSSYNEQFF. CDR3 DNA: TGTGCCAGCAGCTTAGGGTCGAGCTCCTACAATGAGCAGTTCTTC. The variable domain in full, with the rest retrieved from reference TRBV7-3 and TRBJ2-1, is GAGVSQTPSNKVTEKGKYVELRCDPISGHTALYWYRQSLGQGPEFLIYFQGTGAADDSGLPNDRFFAVRPEGSVSTLKIQRTERGDSAVYLCASSLGSSSYNEQFFGPGTRLTVL.

V usage is TRBV9 and J usage is TRBJ2-1, with 9 bases that match TRBD2. The CDR3 is 15 amino acids. The germline V gene has CDR1 SGDLS and CDR2 YYNGEE. The ends lost 4 bases at V and 7 bases at J; junction bases unmatched: 9. CDR3 amino acids: CASSFLAGGQNEQFF. CDR3 DNA: TGTGCCAGCAGCTTCTTGGCGGGAGGGCAAAATGAGCAGTTCTTC.

The genes are TRBV19 and TRBJ2-5; D call uncertain. The V gene's germline CDR1 is LNHDA and CDR2 SQIVND (reference sequence). The length of the CDR3 is 13 residues. The V gene lost 3 bases and the J gene lost 4 bases, with 9 bases spanning the gap. The CDR3 DNA follows: TGTGCCAGTAGTATTAGGCACGGAGAGACCCAGTACTTC. This translates into CASSIRHGETQYF.

The CDR3 sequence: CASSFRLAGLYNEQFF. The CDR3 nucleotides read TGCGCCAGCAGCTTCCGTTTAGCGGGACTCTACAATGAGCAGTTCTTC. The V and J genes are TRBV5-1 and TRBJ2-1; TRBD2 matches 8 bases. Germline trimming cut 2 bases from V and 3 bases from J; bases unmatched to any gene: 7. The CDR3 consists of 16 residues. The germline gives CDR1 SGHRS, CDR2 YFSETQ.

V is TRBV14 and J is TRBJ2-1, with a weak D call TRBD1 (5 bases). The CDR3 is made up of 13 amino acids. The V end was cut by 3 bases, the J end by 9 bases, with 12 bases between. The germline gives CDR1 SGHDN, CDR2 FVKESK. CDR3 residues: CASSHVEGVEQFF. The CDR3 coding sequence is TGTGCCAGCAGCCACGTAGAAGGGGTTGAGCAGTTCTTC.

This chain links TRBV27 with TRBJ2-2; D uncertain. The length of the CDR3 is 16 residues. Trimming shortened V by 2 bases and J by 5 bases, and 15 bases separated the two germline ends. In germline, CDR1 is MNHEY, CDR2 SMNVEV (reference sequence). For the CDR3, the DNA is TGTGCCAGCAGTTTAGAGGCCCAAGGATGGACCGGGGAGCTGTTTTTT. It yields the protein CASSLEAQGWTGELFF.

J is TRBJ2-1 and V is TRBV2; D not certain. The germline V and J ends were trimmed by 3 bases and 5 bases, with 14 bases remaining between them. Germline V gene lookup returns CDR1 SNHLY and CDR2 FYNNEI. The CDR3 totals 15 residues. CDR3 sequence: CASSETSNSNNEQFF. CDR3 DNA: TGTGCCAGCAGTGAGACCAGCAACTCAAACAATGAGCAGTTCTTC.

This chain uses TRBV9 with TRBJ2-1, with 7 bases aligning to TRBD2. Germline V gene sequence: CDR1 SGDLS, CDR2 YYNGEE. The V segment lost 1 base and the J segment 0 bases; nucleotides outside the gene matches: 4. This CDR3 region has 16 residues. CDR3: CASSVISGRSYNEQFF. The CDR3 DNA follows: TGTGCCAGCAGCGTAATTAGCGGGCGCTCCTACAATGAGCAGTTCTTC.